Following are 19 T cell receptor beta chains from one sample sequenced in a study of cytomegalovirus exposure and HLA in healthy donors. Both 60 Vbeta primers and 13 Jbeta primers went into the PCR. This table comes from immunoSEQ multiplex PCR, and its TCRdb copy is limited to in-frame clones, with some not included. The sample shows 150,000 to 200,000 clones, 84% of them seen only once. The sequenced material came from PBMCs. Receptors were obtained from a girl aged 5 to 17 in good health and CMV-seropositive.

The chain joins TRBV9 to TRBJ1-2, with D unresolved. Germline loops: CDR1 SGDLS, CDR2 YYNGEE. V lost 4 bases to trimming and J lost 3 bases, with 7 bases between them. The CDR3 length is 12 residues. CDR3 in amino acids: CASSPPDYGYTF. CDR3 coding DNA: TGTGCCAGCAGCCCCCCCGACTATGGCTACACCTTC. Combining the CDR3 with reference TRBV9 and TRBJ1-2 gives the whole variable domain DSGVTQTPKHLITATGQRVTLRCSPRSGDLSVYWYQQSLDQGLQFLIQYYNGEERAKGNILERFSAQQFPDLHSELNLSSLELGDSALYFCASSPPDYGYTFGSGTRLTVV.

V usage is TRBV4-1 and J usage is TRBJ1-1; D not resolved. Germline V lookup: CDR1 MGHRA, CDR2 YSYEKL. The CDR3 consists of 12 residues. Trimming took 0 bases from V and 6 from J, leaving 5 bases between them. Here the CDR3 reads CASSQDRSEAFF. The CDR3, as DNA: TGCGCCAGCAGCCAAGATCGGTCTGAAGCTTTCTTT.

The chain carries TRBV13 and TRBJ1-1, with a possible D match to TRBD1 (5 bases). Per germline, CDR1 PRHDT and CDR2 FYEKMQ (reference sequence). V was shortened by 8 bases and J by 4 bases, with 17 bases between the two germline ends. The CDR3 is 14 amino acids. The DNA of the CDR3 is TGTGCCAGCGGCCGGACATTAGGCGGCACTGAAGCTTTCTTT. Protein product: CASGRTLGGTEAFF.

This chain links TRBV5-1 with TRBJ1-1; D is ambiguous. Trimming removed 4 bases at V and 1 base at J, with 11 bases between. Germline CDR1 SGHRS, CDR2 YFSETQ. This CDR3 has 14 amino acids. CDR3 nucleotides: TGCGCCAGCAGCCGGAGCAGTAAGAACACTGAAGCTTTCTTT. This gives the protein CASSRSSKNTEAFF. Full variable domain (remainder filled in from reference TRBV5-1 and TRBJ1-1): KAGVTQTPRYLIKTRGQQVTLSCSPISGHRSVSWYQQTPGQGLQFLFEYFSETQRNKGNFPGRFSGRQFSNSRSEMNVSTLELGDSALYLCASSRSSKNTEAFFGQGTRLTVV.

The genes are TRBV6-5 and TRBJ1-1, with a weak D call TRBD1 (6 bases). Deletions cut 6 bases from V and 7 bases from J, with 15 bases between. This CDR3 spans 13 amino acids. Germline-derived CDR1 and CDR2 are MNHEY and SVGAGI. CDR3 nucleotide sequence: TGTGCCAGCAGCCGAGACATCAGGGGTGAAGCTTTCTTT. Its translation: CASSRDIRGEAFF.

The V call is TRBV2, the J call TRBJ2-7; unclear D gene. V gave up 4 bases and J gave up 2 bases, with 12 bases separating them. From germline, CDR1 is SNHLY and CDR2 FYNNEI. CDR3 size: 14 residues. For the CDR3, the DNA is TGTGCCAGCAGTGGCATAACAGCTACCTACGAGCAGTACTTC. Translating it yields CASSGITATYEQYF. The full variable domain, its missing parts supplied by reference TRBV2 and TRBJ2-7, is EPEVTQTPSHQVTQMGQEVILRCVPISNHLYFYWYRQILGQKVEFLVSFYNNEISEKSEIFDDQFSVERPDGSNFTLKIRSTKLEDSAMYFCASSGITATYEQYFGPGTRLTVT.

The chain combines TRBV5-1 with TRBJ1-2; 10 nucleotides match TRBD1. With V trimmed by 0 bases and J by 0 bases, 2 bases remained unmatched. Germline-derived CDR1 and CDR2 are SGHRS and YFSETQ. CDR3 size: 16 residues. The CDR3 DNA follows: TGCGCCAGCAGCTTGGGGGGGACAGGGGCTAACTATGGCTACACCTTC. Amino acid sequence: CASSLGGTGANYGYTF. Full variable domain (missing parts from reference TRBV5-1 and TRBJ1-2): KAGVTQTPRYLIKTRGQQVTLSCSPISGHRSVSWYQQTPGQGLQFLFEYFSETQRNKGNFPGRFSGRQFSNSRSEMNVSTLELGDSALYLCASSLGGTGANYGYTFGSGTRLTVV.

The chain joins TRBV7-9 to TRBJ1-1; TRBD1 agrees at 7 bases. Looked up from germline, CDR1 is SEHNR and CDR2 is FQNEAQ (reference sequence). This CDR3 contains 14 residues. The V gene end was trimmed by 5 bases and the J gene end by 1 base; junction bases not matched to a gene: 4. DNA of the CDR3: TGTGCCAGCAGCCCCCGGACAGGGAACACTGAAGCTTTCTTT. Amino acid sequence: CASSPRTGNTEAFF.

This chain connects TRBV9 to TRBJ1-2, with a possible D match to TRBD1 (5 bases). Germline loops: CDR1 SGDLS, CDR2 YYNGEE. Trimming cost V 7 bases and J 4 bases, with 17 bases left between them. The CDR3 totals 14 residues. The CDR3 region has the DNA TGTGCCAGCGGAGGGTCTGGGGGAGGCTATGGCTACACCTTC. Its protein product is CASGGSGGGYGYTF.

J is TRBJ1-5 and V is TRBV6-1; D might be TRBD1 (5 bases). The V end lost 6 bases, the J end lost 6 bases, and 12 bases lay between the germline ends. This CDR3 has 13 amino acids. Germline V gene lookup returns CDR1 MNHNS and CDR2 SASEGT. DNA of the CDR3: TGTGCCAGCAGGAAGACAGCGGGTCAGCCCCAGCATTTT. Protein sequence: CASRKTAGQPQHF.

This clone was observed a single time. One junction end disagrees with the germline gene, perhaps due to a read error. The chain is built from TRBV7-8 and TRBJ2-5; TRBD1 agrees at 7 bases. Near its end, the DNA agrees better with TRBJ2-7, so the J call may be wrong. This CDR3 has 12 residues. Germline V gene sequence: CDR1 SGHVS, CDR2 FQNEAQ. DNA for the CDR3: TGTGCCGGCAGACAGGGATCCTACGAGCAGTACTTC. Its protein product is CAGRQGSYEQYF.

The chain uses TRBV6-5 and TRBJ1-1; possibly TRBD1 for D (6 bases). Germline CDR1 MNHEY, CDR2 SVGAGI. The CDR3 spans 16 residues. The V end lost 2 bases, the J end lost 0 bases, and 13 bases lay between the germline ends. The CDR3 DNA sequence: TGTGCCAGCAGTTACCAGGGGCTCCTGTTGAACACTGAAGCTTTCTTT. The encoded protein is CASSYQGLLLNTEAFF.

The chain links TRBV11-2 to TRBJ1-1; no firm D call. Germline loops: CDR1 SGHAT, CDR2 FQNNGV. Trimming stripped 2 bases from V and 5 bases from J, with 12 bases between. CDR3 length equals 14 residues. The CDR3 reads CASSLRRGVTEAFF. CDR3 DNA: TGTGCCAGCAGCTTAAGGCGAGGCGTAACTGAAGCTTTCTTT.

This CDR3 is CASAFPPGTEAFF. CDR3 DNA sequence: TGTGCCAGCGCTTTCCCGCCAGGCACTGAAGCTTTCTTT. The gene calls are TRBV19 and TRBJ1-1; no firm D call. The V and J ends lost 9 bases and 4 bases respectively, with 15 bases between them. Germline CDR1 LNHDA, CDR2 SQIVND (reference sequence). This CDR3 is built from 13 residues.

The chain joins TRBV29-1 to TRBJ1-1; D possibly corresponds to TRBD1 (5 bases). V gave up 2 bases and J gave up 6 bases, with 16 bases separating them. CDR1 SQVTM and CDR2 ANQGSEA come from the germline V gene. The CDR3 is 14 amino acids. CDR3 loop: CSVELAGEGAEAFF. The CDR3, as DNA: TGCAGCGTTGAATTGGCGGGGGAAGGGGCTGAAGCTTTCTTT.

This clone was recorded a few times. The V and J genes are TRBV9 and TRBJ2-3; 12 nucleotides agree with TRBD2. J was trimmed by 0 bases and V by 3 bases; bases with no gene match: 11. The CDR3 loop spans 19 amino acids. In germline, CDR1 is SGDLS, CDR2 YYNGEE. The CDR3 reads CASSAPSGGAYTSTDTQYF. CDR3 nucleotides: TGTGCCAGCAGCGCCCCTAGCGGGGGGGCCTATACTAGCACAGATACGCAGTATTTT.

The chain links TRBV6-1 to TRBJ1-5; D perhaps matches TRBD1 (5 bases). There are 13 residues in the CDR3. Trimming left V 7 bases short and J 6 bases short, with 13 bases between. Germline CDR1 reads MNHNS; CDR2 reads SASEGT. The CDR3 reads CASNGRAGQPQHF. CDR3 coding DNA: TGTGCCAGCAATGGCAGGGCCGGTCAGCCCCAGCATTTT.

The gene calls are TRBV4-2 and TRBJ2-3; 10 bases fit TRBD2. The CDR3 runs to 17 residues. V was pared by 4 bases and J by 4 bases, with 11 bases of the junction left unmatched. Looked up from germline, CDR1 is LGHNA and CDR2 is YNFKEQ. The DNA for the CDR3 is TGTGCCAGCAGCCCACGGGGAGCGGGGGGGAGTTCAGATACGCAGTATTTT. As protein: CASSPRGAGGSSDTQYF.

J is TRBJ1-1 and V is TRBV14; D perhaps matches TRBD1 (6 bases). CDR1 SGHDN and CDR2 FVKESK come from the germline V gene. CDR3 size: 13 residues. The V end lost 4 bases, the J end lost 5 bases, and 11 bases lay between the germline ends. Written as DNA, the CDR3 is TGTGCCAGCAGCCTGGGGGGGGCGACTGAAGCTTTCTTT. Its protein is CASSLGGATEAFF. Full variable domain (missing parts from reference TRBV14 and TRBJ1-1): EAGVTQFPSHSVIEKGQTVTLRCDPISGHDNLYWYRRVMGKEIKFLLHFVKESKQDESGMPNNRFLAERTGGTYSTLKVQPAELEDSGVYFCASSLGGATEAFFGQGTRLTVV.